The TCR beta chain under discussion was sequenced for a study of CD8 T cells in ankylosing spondylitis. This clonotype was counted a few times. Its antigen is unidentified. Points from the study as a whole: A motif of eight highly homologous TCR beta variants was seen as apparently characteristic of ankylosing spondylitis blood.

TCRdb used MiXCR to reprocess the 5' RACE reads, holding one entry per CDR3 protein. The sample lists about 480,000 distinct CDR3 sequences; approximately 17% were seen once. The CDR3 totals 14 residues. Germline V gene lookup returns CDR1 SEHNR and CDR2 FQNEAQ (reference sequence). V was clipped by 1 base and J by 10 bases; unmatched bases: 5. V is TRBV7-9 and J is TRBJ2-1; 9 nucleotides align to TRBD1. The sequence was obtained from a male donor with ankylosing spondylitis. Source material: blood, either unsorted or a sorted T cell fraction (not recorded which). The CDR3 here is CASSLGQGGPEQFF. As DNA, the CDR3 is TGTGCCAGCAGCTTAGGACAGGGGGGACCCGAGCAGTTCTTC.